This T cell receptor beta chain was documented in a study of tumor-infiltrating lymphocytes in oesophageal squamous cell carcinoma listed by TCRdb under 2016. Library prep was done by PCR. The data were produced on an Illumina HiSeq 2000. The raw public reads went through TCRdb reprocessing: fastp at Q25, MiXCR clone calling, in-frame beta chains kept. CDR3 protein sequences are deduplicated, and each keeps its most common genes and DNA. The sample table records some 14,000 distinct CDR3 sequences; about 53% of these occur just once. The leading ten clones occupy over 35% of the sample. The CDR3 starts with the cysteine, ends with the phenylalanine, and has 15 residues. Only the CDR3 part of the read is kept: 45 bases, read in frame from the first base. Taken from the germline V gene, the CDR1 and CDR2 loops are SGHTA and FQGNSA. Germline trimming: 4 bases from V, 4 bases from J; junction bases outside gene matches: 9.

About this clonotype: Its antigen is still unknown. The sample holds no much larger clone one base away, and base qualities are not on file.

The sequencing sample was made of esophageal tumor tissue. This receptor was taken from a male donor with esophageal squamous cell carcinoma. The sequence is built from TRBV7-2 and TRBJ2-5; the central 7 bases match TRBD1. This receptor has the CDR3 CASSSRVGTVETQYF. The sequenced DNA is TGTGCCAGCAGCTCCCGAGTCGGGACAGTAGAGACCCAGTACTTC.